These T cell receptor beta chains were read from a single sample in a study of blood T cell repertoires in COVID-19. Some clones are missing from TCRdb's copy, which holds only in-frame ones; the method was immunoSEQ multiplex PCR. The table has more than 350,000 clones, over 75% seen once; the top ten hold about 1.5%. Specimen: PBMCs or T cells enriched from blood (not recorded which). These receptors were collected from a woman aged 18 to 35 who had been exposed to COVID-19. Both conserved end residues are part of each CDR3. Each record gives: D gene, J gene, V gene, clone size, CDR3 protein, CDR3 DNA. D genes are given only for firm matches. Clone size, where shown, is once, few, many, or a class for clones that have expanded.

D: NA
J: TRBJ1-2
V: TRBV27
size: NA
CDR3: CASSLSGGGYGYTF
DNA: TGTGCCAGCAGTTTATCTGGCGGAGGCTATGGCTACACCTTC

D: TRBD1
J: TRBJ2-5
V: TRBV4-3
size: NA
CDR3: CASSPGQGAGETQYF
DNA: TGCGCCAGCAGCCCCGGACAGGGTGCGGGAGAGACCCAGTACTTC

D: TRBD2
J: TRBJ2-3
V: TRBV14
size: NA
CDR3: CASSQVRGGTDTQYF
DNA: TGTGCCAGCAGCCAAGTTAGGGGAGGGACAGATACGCAGTATTTT

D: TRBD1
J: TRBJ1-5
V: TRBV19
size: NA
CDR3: CASSPSGGDRRHQPQHF
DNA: TGTGCCAGTAGTCCCTCAGGGGGGGACAGGCGACATCAGCCCCAGCATTTT

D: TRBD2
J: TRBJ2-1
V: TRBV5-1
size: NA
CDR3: CASSPGTSGNNEQFF
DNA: TGCGCCAGCAGCCCCGGGACTAGCGGGAACAATGAGCAGTTCTTC

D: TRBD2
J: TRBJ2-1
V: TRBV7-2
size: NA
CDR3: CASSPASGRARVEQFF
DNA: TGTGCCAGCAGCCCAGCTAGCGGGAGGGCTAGGGTTGAGCAGTTCTTC

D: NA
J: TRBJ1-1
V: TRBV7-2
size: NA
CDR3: CASSPRRGGDTEAFF
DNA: TGTGCCAGCAGCCCCCGTCGGGGCGGGGACACTGAAGCTTTCTTT

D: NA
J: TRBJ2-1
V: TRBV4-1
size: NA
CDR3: CASSQTQGGVAAGSEQFF
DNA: TGCGCCAGCAGCCAGACACAAGGGGGGGTCGCCGCGGGGAGCGAGCAGTTCTTC

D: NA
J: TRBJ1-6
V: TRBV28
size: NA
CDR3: CASSSSRGGVSSPLHF
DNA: TGTGCCAGCAGTTCCTCGAGGGGGGGGGTGAGTTCACCCCTCCACTTT

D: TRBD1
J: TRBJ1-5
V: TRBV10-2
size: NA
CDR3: CASKQGGEDQPQHF
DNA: TGCGCCAGCAAACAGGGGGGCGAGGATCAGCCCCAGCATTTT

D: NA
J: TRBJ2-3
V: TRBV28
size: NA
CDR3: CASSHPDSLDTQYF
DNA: TGTGCCAGCAGCCACCCCGACTCCTTGGATACGCAGTATTTT

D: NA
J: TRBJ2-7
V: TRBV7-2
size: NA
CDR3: CASSLKASIQQYF
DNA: TGTGCCAGCAGCTTAAAGGCTAGCATCCAGCAGTACTTC

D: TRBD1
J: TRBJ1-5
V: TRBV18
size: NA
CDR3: CASSPDRAMQPQHF
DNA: TGTGCCAGCTCACCGGACAGGGCAATGCAGCCCCAGCATTTT

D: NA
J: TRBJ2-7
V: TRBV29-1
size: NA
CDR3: CSVEDRCRTEDVPYEQYF
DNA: TGCAGCGTTGAAGATCGCTGCAGGACAGAGGACGTGCCCTACGAGCAGTACTTC

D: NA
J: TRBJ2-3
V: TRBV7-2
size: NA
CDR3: CASSFPRLRRVGDTQYF
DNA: TGTGCCAGCAGCTTCCCGAGACTCAGGAGGGTAGGAGATACGCAGTATTTT

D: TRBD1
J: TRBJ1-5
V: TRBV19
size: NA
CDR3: CASSSRGRAQWQPQHF
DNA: TGTGCCAGTAGTAGCAGGGGGCGCGCGCAATGGCAGCCCCAGCATTTT

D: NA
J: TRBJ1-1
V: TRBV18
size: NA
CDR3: CASSPPRGPTTEAFF
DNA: TGTGCCAGCTCACCACCGAGAGGCCCCACGACTGAAGCTTTCTTT

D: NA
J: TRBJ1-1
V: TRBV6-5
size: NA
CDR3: CASSYGGVGTEAFF
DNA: TGTGCCAGCAGTTACGGAGGGGTTGGTACTGAAGCTTTCTTT

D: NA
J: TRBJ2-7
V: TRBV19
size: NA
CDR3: CASSYSVPYEQYF
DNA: TGTGCCAGTAGTTATAGCGTACCCTACGAGCAGTACTTC

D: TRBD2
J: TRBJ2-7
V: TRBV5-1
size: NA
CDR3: CASTSIAGGKYEQYF
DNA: TGCGCCAGCACCTCGATAGCGGGGGGGAAGTACGAGCAGTACTTC

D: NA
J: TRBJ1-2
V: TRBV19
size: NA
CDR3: CASSIRDRGFYGYTF
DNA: TGTGCCAGTAGTATCCGAGACAGAGGATTCTATGGCTACACCTTC

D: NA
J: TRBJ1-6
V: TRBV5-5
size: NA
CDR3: CASSSDVGPLHF
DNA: TGTGCCAGCAGCTCGGACGTGGGGCCTCTCCACTTT

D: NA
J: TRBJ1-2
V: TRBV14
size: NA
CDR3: CASSPTRTGYYGYTF
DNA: TGTGCCAGCAGCCCCACAAGAACAGGGTATTATGGCTACACCTTC

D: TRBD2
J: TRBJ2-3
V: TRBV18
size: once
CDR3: CASSPPGTSLNTQYF
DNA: TGTGCCAGCTCACCCCCCGGGACTAGTCTAAATACGCAGTATTTT

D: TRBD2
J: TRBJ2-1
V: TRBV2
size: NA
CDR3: CAGRLAGFNEQFF
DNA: TGTGCCGGCCGACTAGCGGGGTTCAATGAGCAGTTCTTC

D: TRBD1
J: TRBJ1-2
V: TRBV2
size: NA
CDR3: CASSEARGPYYGYTF
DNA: TGTGCCAGCAGTGAAGCAAGGGGGCCTTACTATGGCTACACCTTC

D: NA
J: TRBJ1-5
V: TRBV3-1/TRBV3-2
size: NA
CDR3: CASSQGQEFYDQPQHF
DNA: TGTGCCAGCAGCCAGGGTCAGGAATTTTATGATCAGCCCCAGCATTTT

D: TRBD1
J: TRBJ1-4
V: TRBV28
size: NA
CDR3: CASRHNRGLGEKLFF
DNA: TGTGCCAGCAGACATAACAGGGGATTAGGAGAAAAACTGTTTTTT

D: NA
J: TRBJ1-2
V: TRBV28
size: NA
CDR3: CASSLARLDGYTF
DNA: TGTGCCAGCAGCCTAGCCCGCCTGGATGGCTACACCTTC

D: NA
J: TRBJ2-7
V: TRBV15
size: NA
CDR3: CATSRIAGADEQYF
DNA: TGTGCCACCAGCAGAATAGCAGGGGCCGACGAGCAGTACTTC

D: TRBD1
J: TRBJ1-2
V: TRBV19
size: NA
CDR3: CASSIWTGRDGYTF
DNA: TGTGCCAGTAGTATTTGGACAGGGAGGGATGGCTACACCTTC

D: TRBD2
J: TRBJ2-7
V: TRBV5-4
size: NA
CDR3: CASSWGLADYEQYF
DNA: TGTGCCAGCAGCTGGGGACTAGCGGACTACGAGCAGTACTTC

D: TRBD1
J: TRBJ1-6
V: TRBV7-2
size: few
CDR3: CASRRDRDNSPLHF
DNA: TGTGCCAGCAGACGGGACAGGGATAATTCACCCCTCCACTTT

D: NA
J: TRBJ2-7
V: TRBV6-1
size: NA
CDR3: CASSEPESYEQYF
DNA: TGTGCCAGCAGTGAACCGGAGTCCTACGAGCAGTACTTC

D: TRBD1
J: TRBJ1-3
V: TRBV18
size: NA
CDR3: CASSQDRGSGNTIYF
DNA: TGTGCCAGCTCACAGGACAGGGGGTCTGGAAACACCATATATTTT

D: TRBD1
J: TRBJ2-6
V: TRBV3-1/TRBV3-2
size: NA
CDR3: CASSQVGTVSGANVLTF
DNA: TGTGCCAGCAGCCAAGTGGGGACAGTCTCTGGGGCCAACGTCCTGACTTTC

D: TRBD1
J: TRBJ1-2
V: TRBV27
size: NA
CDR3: CASAQGRKFSYTF
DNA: TGTGCCAGTGCACAGGGGCGAAAGTTTAGCTACACCTTC

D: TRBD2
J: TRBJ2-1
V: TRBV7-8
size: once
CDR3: CASSLASGPYNEQFF
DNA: TGTGCCAGCAGCTTAGCTAGCGGGCCCTACAATGAGCAGTTCTTC

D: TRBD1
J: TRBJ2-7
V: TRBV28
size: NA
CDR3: CASSPGQGPSYEQYF
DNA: TGTGCCAGCAGTCCCGGACAGGGGCCCTCCTACGAGCAGTACTTC

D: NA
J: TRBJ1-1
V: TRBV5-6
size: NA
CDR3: CASSATPGLGEAFF
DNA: TGTGCCAGCAGCGCAACGCCGGGACTAGGTGAAGCTTTCTTT

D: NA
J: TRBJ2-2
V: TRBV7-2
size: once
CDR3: CASSLDGAAGNTGELFF
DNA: TGTGCCAGCAGCTTAGACGGGGCAGCGGGGAACACCGGGGAGCTGTTTTTT

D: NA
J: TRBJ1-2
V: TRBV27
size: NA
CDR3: CASSTRDYGYTF
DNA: TGTGCCAGCAGTACTAGGGACTATGGCTACACCTTC

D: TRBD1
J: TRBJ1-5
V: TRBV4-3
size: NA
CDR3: CASSHATGDQPQHF
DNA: TGCGCCAGCAGCCACGCTACAGGGGATCAGCCCCAGCATTTT

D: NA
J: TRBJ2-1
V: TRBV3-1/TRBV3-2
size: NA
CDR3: CASSQDTGSYNEQFF
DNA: TGTGCCAGCAGCCAGGACACAGGGTCCTACAATGAGCAGTTCTTC

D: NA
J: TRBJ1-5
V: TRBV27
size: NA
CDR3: CASSFGAGGNQPQHF
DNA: TGTGCCAGCAGTTTCGGAGCAGGGGGCAATCAGCCCCAGCATTTT

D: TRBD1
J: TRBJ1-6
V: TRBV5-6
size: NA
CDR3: CASSLRQGTNSPLHF
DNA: TGTGCCAGCAGCCTTCGACAGGGAACTAATTCACCCCTCCACTTT

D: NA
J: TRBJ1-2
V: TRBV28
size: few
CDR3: CASSPPRGNGYTF
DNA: TGTGCCAGCAGTCCTCCTCGCGGGAACGGCTACACCTTC

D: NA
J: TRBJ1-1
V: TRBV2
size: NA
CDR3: CASSPRGEAFF
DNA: TGTGCCAGCAGCCCTCGGGGAGAGGCTTTCTTT

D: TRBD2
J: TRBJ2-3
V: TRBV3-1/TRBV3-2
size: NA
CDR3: CASSQDRLAGADTQYF
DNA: TGTGCCAGCAGCCAAGATAGGCTAGCGGGAGCGGATACGCAGTATTTT

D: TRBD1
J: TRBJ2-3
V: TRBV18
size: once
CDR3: CASSQGGRRSTDTQYF
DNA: TGTGCCAGCTCCCAAGGGGGCAGGAGGTCCACAGATACGCAGTATTTT

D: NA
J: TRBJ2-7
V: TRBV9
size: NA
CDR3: CASSVGWSTSYEQYF
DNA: TGTGCCAGCAGCGTAGGGTGGAGTACGTCCTACGAGCAGTACTTC

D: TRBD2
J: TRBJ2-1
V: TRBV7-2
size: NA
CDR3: CASSGGTSLSYNEQFF
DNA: TGTGCCAGCAGTGGAGGGACTAGCCTATCTTACAATGAGCAGTTCTTC

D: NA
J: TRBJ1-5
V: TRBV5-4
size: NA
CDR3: CASSLEPADQPQHF
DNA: TGTGCCAGCAGCTTGGAGCCAGCGGATCAGCCCCAGCATTTT

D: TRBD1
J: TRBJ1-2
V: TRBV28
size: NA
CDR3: CASSVRQGQRGYTF
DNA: TGTGCCAGCAGTGTTAGACAGGGTCAGCGTGGCTACACCTTC

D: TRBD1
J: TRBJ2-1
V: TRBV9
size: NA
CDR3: CASSGRTGNNEQFF
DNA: TGTGCCAGCAGCGGGAGGACAGGGAACAATGAGCAGTTCTTC